These 18 T cell receptor beta chains share one sample of origin, sequenced in a study of T-cell reconstitution after alpha-beta-depleted transplantation in children. A TCRbeta library incorporating unique molecular identifiers was prepared. TCRdb analysed the PCR reads with MiXCR anew, one entry per CDR3 protein. Among around 200,000 distinct CDR3 sequences listed, around 7% were seen once. The sequencing used PBMCs from the stem cell graft donor, collected from the stem cell graft. The receptors were gathered from a human donor who donated a stem cell graft to a child with Wiskott-Aldrich syndrome.

The table lists this clonotype with many counts. The chain combines TRBV7-8 with TRBJ2-3; 15 bases agree with TRBD2. J lost 6 bases, V lost 3 bases, and 7 bases had no gene match. Looked up from germline, CDR1 is SGHVS and CDR2 is FQNEAQ. The CDR3 has 17 amino acids. CDR3: CASSLGLAGGLEDTQYF. CDR3 nucleotide sequence: TGTGCCAGCAGCTTGGGACTAGCGGGGGGCCTGGAGGATACGCAGTATTTT.

This clonotype was recorded many times. V and J are TRBV4-3 and TRBJ2-7; a possible D gene is TRBD2 (6 bases). Per germline, CDR1 LGHNA and CDR2 YSLEER. The CDR3 covers 14 residues. The V end was cut by 4 bases, the J end by 4 bases, with 14 bases between. CDR3 loop: CASSPGGRAYEQYF. The CDR3 DNA sequence: TGCGCCAGCAGCCCCGGGGGTAGGGCGTACGAGCAGTACTTC.

This clonotype was observed many times. The genes are TRBV7-6 and TRBJ1-2; tentative D call: TRBD1 (5 bases). The V and J ends lost 1 base and 8 bases respectively, with 14 bases between them. Germline CDR1 SGHVS, CDR2 FNYEAQ. CDR3 length equals 14 residues. CDR3 nucleotide sequence: TGTGCCAGCAGCTTAGTTAGTACAGGCGGCGGCTACACCTTC. Amino acid sequence: CASSLVSTGGGYTF.

This clonotype was recorded many times. This chain joins TRBV5-1 and TRBJ2-7, with D perhaps matching TRBD2 (6 bases). Trimming took off 0 bases at V and 0 bases at J, with 19 bases between the two ends. Germline V lookup: CDR1 SGHRS, CDR2 YFSETQ. The CDR3 has 18 residues. In nucleotides, the CDR3 is TGCGCCAGCAGCTTGGATCTCCGGGGGACGTACAGCTCCTACGAGCAGTACTTC. It translates to CASSLDLRGTYSSYEQYF.

The table lists this clonotype with many counts. The rearrangement uses TRBV7-2 and TRBJ2-1, with a tentative D call TRBD2 (5 bases). Germline assignment: CDR1 SGHTA and CDR2 FQGNSA. Trimming pared 8 bases from V and 0 bases from J, leaving 8 bases between. The CDR3 runs 13 residues. The CDR3 nucleotides are TGTGCCAGCTCTGAGGGCTCCTACAATGAGCAGTTCTTC. Translated, it gives CASSEGSYNEQFF.

This clonotype was found many times. The chain is built from TRBV6-1 and TRBJ1-2; no reliable D call. The length of the CDR3 is 14 residues. CDR1 is MNHNS, CDR2 SASEGT, per germline. The ends were cut back, 6 bases at V and 5 bases at J, with 16 bases in the middle. CDR3 residues: CASSFNSDSYGYTF. The DNA of the CDR3 is TGTGCCAGCAGCTTCAACAGTGACTCTTATGGCTACACCTTC.

The sample holds many counts of this clonotype. The chain combines TRBV24-1 with TRBJ2-3; TRBD2 matches 11 bases. The germline gives CDR1 KGHDR, CDR2 SFDVKD. The CDR3 runs 17 residues. The J segment lost 2 bases and the V segment lost 4 bases, leaving 7 bases of the junction unmatched. The CDR3 DNA reads TGTGCCACCAGTGACGAAACTAGCGGGAGAACCACAGATACGCAGTATTTT. Translated: CATSDETSGRTTDTQYF.

This clonotype was counted at least ten times. The V gene is TRBV4-1, the J gene TRBJ2-5; D is undetermined. The CDR3 is made up of 13 amino acids. CDR1 is MGHRA, CDR2 YSYEKL, per germline. The V gene lost 4 bases and the J gene lost 5 bases, with 11 bases spanning the gap. CDR3 sequence: CASSRLPRETQYF. Written as DNA, the CDR3 is TGCGCCAGCAGCCGGCTCCCAAGGGAGACCCAGTACTTC.

The gene calls are TRBV5-1 and TRBJ1-3; the match to TRBD1 covers 9 bases. The CDR3 spans 16 residues. Germline CDR1 and CDR2: SGHRS and YFSETQ. V lost 0 bases to trimming and J lost 1 base; unmatched junction nucleotides: 2. CDR3 sequence: CASSLGGTGSGNTIYF. CDR3 in DNA: TGCGCCAGCAGCTTGGGCGGGACAGGGTCTGGAAACACCATATATTTT.

This clonotype was detected a few times. This rearrangement joins TRBV7-2 to TRBJ2-7; perhaps TRBD2 as D (6 bases). This CDR3 is built from 12 residues. V was pared by 7 bases and J by 4 bases, with 11 bases between. The germline V gene encodes CDR1 SGHTA and CDR2 FQGNSA. The CDR3 bases are TGTGCCAGCATCAAGGAGGGATACGAGCAGTACTTC. Translated: CASIKEGYEQYF. The full variable domain, with the rest looked up from reference TRBV7-2 and TRBJ2-7, is GAGVSQSPSNKVTEKGKDVELRCDPISGHTALYWYRQSLGQGLEFLIYFQGNSAPDKSGLPSDRFSAERTGGSVSTLTIQRTQQEDSAVYLCASIKEGYEQYFGPGTRLTVT.

The sample holds many counts of this clonotype. The CDR3 protein is CATSRDRGGSYNEQFF. The CDR3 coding sequence is TGTGCCACCAGCAGAGATCGGGGGGGCTCCTACAATGAGCAGTTCTTC. This chain joins TRBV15 and TRBJ2-1, with 8 bases aligning to TRBD2. V shed 0 bases, J shed 0 bases, and the junction held 1 base outside the gene matches. This CDR3 has 16 amino acids. CDR1 is LNHNV and CDR2 is YYDKDF in the germline V gene (reference sequence).

This clonotype was counted at least ten times. This chain connects TRBV10-3 to TRBJ2-1; TRBD2 matches 8 bases. V dropped 2 bases and J dropped 5; count of bases not matched to a gene: 8. The CDR3 consists of 16 residues. CDR1 ENHRY and CDR2 SYGVKD come from the germline V gene. The CDR3 bases are TGTGCCATCAGTGAGCGGGGTAGCGGGATCCACAATGAGCAGTTCTTC. It translates to CAISERGSGIHNEQFF.

The rearrangement uses TRBV10-3 and TRBJ2-4; TRBD1 is a possible D gene (5 bases). Trimming took off 11 bases at V and 0 bases at J, with 20 bases between the two ends. The germline CDR1 and CDR2 sequences are ENHRY and SYGVKD. The CDR3 totals 16 residues. In nucleotides, the CDR3 is TGTGCCTCCCTCAGGGAATCATCCCTAGCCAAAAACATTCAGTACTTC. It codes for CASLRESSLAKNIQYF.

This clonotype was recorded at least ten times. The CDR3: CASSLAGKEAFF. In nucleotides, the CDR3 is TGTGCCAGCAGCTTAGCGGGGAAAGAAGCTTTCTTT. The chain links TRBV7-9 to TRBJ1-1, with D uncertain. CDR3 length: 12 residues. Per germline, CDR1 SEHNR and CDR2 FQNEAQ (reference sequence). The ends were cut back, 0 bases at V and 8 bases at J, with 7 bases in the middle.

This clonotype has ten or more counts. The chain carries TRBV5-1 and TRBJ2-1; no clear D. This CDR3 region has 12 residues. V shed 1 base and J shed 9 bases, with 8 bases lying between them. Germline V CDR1 and CDR2: SGHRS, YFSETQ. DNA for the CDR3: TGCGCCAGCAGCTTGCCGATGGCTGAGCAGTTCTTC. As protein: CASSLPMAEQFF.

This clonotype was detected ten times or more. This CDR3 is CASSQGPLYNEQFF. The CDR3 DNA is TGTGCCAGCAGCCAGGGGCCCTTATACAATGAGCAGTTCTTC. This chain connects TRBV3-1 to TRBJ2-1; tentative D call: TRBD1 (5 bases). CDR1 is LGHDT, CDR2 YNNKEL, per germline (reference sequence). Between the trimmed V and J ends, which lost 3 bases and 4 bases, there was a span of 10 bases. The CDR3 has 14 residues.

This clonotype was seen only a few times. This sequence joins TRBV24-1 and TRBJ2-6, with no clear D. The ends were cut back, 4 bases at V and 1 base at J, with 7 bases in the middle. CDR3 size: 15 residues. The germline CDR1 and CDR2 sequences are KGHDR and SFDVKD. CDR3 in DNA: TGTGCCACCAGTGAACCGGCATCTGGGGCCAACGTCCTGACTTTC. Translation: CATSEPASGANVLTF.

This clonotype has at least ten counts. V is TRBV5-4 and J is TRBJ2-7; a possible D gene is TRBD2 (5 bases). V was cut by 2 bases and J by 7 bases, with 10 bases left in between. CDR3 length: 12 residues. The V gene's germline CDR1 is SGHNT and CDR2 YYREEE (reference sequence). The CDR3 DNA follows: TGTGCCAGCAGCTTTTCGACGGGAGAGCAGTACTTC. This gives the protein CASSFSTGEQYF.